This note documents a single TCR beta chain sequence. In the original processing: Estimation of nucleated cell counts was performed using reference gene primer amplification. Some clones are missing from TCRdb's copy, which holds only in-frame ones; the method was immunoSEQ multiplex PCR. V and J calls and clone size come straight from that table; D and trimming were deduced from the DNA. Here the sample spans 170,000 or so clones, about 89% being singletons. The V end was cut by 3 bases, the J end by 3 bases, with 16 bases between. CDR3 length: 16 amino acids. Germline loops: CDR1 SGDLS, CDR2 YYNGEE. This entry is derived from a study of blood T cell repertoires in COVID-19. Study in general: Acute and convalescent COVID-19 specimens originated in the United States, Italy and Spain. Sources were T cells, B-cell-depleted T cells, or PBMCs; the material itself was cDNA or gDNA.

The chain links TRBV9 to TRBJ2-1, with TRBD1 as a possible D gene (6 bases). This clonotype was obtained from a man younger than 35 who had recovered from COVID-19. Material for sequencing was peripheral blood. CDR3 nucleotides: TGTGCCAGCAGCGGCACCCCAGGGGATAACTACAATGAGCAGTTCTTC. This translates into CASSGTPGDNYNEQFF.